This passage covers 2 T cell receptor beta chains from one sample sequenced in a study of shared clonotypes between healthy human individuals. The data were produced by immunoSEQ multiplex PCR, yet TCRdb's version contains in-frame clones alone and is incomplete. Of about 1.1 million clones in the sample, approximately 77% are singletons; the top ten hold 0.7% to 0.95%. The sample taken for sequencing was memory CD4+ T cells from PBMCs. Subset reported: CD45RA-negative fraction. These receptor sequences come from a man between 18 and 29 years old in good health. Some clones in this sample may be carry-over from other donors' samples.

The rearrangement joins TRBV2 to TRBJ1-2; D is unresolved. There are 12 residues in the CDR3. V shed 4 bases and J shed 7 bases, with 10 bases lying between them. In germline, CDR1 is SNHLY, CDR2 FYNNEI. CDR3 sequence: CASSVAGSGYTF. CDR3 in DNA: TGTGCCAGCAGTGTTGCGGGGTCTGGCTACACCTTC.

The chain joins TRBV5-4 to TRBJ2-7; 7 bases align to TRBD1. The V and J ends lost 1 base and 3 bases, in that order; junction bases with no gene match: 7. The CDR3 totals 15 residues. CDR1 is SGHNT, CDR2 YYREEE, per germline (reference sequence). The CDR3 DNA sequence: TGTGCCAGCAGCTTGAGGCAGGGGGTTTACTACGAGCAGTACTTC. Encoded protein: CASSLRQGVYYEQYF.